This TCR beta chain was recovered during a study of blood T cell repertoires in COVID-19. Study-wide context: T cells, B-cell-depleted T cells, or PBMCs supplied cDNA or gDNA.

In the original analysis: For nucleated cells, counts were estimated from reference gene primer amplification. Clones were sequenced by immunoSEQ multiplex PCR, and TCRdb holds only the in-frame ones, with some missing. Clone size and V and J calls were adopted from that table, with D and trimming inferred from the DNA. The sample carries 200,000 to 300,000 clones, 84% recorded once. Germline assignment: CDR1 WNHNN and CDR2 SYGVQD (reference sequence). With 1 base removed from V and 2 bases from J, the gap between germline ends came to 10 bases. The CDR3 length is 15 residues. This receptor was obtained from a man aged 55 to 70 with acute or convalescent COVID-19. Sequencing was performed on peripheral blood. The V and J genes are TRBV10-1 and TRBJ2-3; the D gene is possibly TRBD2 (6 bases). Here the CDR3 reads CASSEYGRNTDTQYF. In DNA, the CDR3 is TGCGCCAGCAGTGAGTACGGGAGAAACACAGATACGCAGTATTTT.